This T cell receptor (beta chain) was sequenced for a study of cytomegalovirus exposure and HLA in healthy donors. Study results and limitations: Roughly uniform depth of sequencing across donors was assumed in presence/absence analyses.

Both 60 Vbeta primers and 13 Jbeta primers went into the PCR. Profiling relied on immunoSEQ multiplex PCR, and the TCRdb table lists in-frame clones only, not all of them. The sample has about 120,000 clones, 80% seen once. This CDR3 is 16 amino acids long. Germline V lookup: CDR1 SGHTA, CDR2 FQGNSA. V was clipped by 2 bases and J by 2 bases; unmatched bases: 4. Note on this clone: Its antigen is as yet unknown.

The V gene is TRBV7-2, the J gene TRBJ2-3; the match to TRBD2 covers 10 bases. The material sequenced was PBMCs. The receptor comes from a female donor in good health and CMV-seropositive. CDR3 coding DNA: TGTGCCAGCAGCTTAAACCTAGCGGGGGTCACAGATACGCAGTATTTT. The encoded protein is CASSLNLAGVTDTQYF.